This is a list of T cell receptor beta chains from one sample in a study of T cell responses to AZD1222 COVID-19 vaccine. Profiled with immunoSEQ multiplex PCR; TCRdb holds only in-frame clones, not every one. The sample includes 90,000 to 150,000 clones, over 80% seen only once; the top ten take about 8%. The sample consisted of peripheral blood, taken 28 days after the second AZD1222 dose. These receptors were taken from an adult who received the AZD1222 COVID-19 vaccine. Each CDR3 is given with its conserved first and last residue. D genes are given only for firm matches. Clone size is stated in some rows and not others, as once, few, many or a class when expanded.

j_call clone_size v_call d_call cdr3_aa cdr3_nt
TRBJ1-4 . TRBV5-5 . CASSWPRGENEKLFF TGTGCCAGCAGCTGGCCCAGGGGCGAAAATGAAAAACTGTTTTTT
TRBJ2-5 . TRBV5-1 . CASSLEELETQYF TGCGCCAGCAGCTTGGAGGAGTTGGAGACCCAGTACTTC
TRBJ2-2 . TRBV11-2 . CASSSPRNRGGTGELFF TGTGCCAGCAGCTCACCTCGCAACCGAGGGGGCACCGGGGAGCTGTTTTTT
TRBJ1-5 . TRBV4-2 TRBD1 CASSQETGGFSNQPQHF TGTGCCAGCAGCCAAGAAACAGGGGGGTTTAGCAATCAGCCCCAGCATTTT
TRBJ1-6 . TRBV5-1 . CASSVGDIYSPLHF TGCGCCAGCAGCGTCGGTGATATCTATTCACCCCTCCACTTT
TRBJ1-1 . TRBV4-1 . CASSAGRQERDTEAFF TGCGCCAGCAGCGCTGGTAGACAGGAGAGAGACACTGAAGCTTTCTTT
TRBJ1-1 . TRBV3-1/TRBV3-2 . CASSQPQGVAFF TGTGCCAGCAGCCAACCACAGGGAGTGGCTTTCTTT
TRBJ2-7 once TRBV7-8 TRBD1 CASSYYRGHEQYF TGTGCCAGCAGCTACTACAGGGGCCACGAGCAGTACTTC
TRBJ2-7 . TRBV6-1 . CASSELVYYEQYF TGTGCCAGCAGTGAACTAGTCTACTACGAGCAGTACTTC
TRBJ2-1 few TRBV15 TRBD2 CATSRGTSGSNEQFF TGTGCCACCAGCAGAGGGACTAGCGGGAGCAATGAGCAGTTCTTC
TRBJ2-2 . TRBV9 TRBD1 CASSGQIHRGLFSGELFF TGTGCCAGCAGCGGCCAAATTCACAGGGGGTTATTCTCCGGGGAGCTGTTTTTT
TRBJ1-4 . TRBV4-2 . CASSQRLGEKLFF TGTGCCAGCAGCCAGAGGCTGGGGGAAAAACTGTTTTTT
TRBJ2-2 . TRBV12-5 TRBD2 CASGQLAGWTGELFF TGTGCTAGTGGACAACTAGCGGGGTGGACCGGGGAGCTGTTTTTT
TRBJ2-5 . TRBV3-1/TRBV3-2 TRBD2 CASSHRREPQETQYF TGTGCCAGCAGCCATCGGCGGGAGCCCCAAGAGACCCAGTACTTC
TRBJ2-7 . TRBV9 TRBD1 CASSVTGGYEQYF TGTGCCAGCAGCGTCACAGGGGGTTACGAGCAGTACTTC
TRBJ2-5 . TRBV5-1 . CASRESAGSRETQYF TGCGCCAGTCGGGAGTCCGCGGGAAGCAGGGAGACCCAGTACTTC
TRBJ1-1 . TRBV6-1 . CASSEVNRAEAFF TGTGCCAGCAGTGAAGTGAACAGGGCTGAAGCTTTCTTT
TRBJ1-1 . TRBV6-5 . CASRAPTANTEAFF TGTGCCAGCAGAGCCCCGACAGCGAACACTGAAGCTTTCTTT
TRBJ1-5 . TRBV4-1 . CASSQGGRGYSNQPQHF TGCGCCAGCAGCCAAGGTGGCAGGGGATATAGCAATCAGCCCCAGCATTTT
TRBJ2-1 . TRBV10-2 TRBD2 CASSGFPRLATDNEQFF TGCGCCAGCAGTGGTTTCCCGCGACTAGCGACCGACAATGAGCAGTTCTTC
TRBJ2-2 . TRBV5-1 TRBD1 CASSLTQGQGTGELFF TGCGCCAGCAGCCTCACGCAGGGACAGGGCACCGGGGAGCTGTTTTTT
TRBJ2-5 . TRBV5-1 . CASSLARGAQETQYF TGCGCCAGCAGCTTGGCTCGGGGGGCCCAAGAGACCCAGTACTTC
TRBJ1-2 . TRBV6-6 TRBD1 CASSRQGVTDYGYTF TGTGCCAGCAGTCGTCAGGGGGTTACGGACTATGGCTACACCTTC
TRBJ1-3 . TRBV2 TRBD1 CASGIQGAGNTIYF TGTGCCAGCGGGATCCAGGGGGCTGGAAACACCATATATTTT
TRBJ2-1 . TRBV28 . CASRTVNEQFF TGTGCCAGCAGGACTGTGAATGAGCAGTTCTTC
TRBJ1-5 once TRBV19 TRBD1 CASSSQGAGGVNQPQHF TGTGCCAGTAGTTCCCAGGGGGCAGGAGGGGTCAATCAGCCCCAGCATTTT
TRBJ2-7 . TRBV7-9 . CASSLDRPSYEQYF TGTGCCAGCAGCTTAGACAGACCTTCCTACGAGCAGTACTTC
TRBJ1-5 . TRBV7-2 . CASSLDSYFNQPQHF TGTGCCAGCAGCTTAGACAGTTATTTCAATCAGCCCCAGCATTTT
TRBJ1-3 . TRBV2 . CASSDPGTRRDTIYF TGTGCCAGCAGTGATCCCGGGACGCGGCGAGACACCATATATTTT
TRBJ2-3 . TRBV2 . CASRVGHGTDTQYF TGTGCCAGCAGGGTGGGACACGGTACAGATACGCAGTATTTT
TRBJ2-7 . TRBV18 . CASSPEAGASSYEQYF TGTGCCAGCTCACCGGAAGCGGGTGCGAGCTCCTACGAGCAGTACTTC
TRBJ1-2 . TRBV9 TRBD1 CASSVAQDRGEGYTF TGTGCCAGCAGCGTAGCTCAGGACAGGGGGGAAGGCTACACCTTC
TRBJ1-1 . TRBV5-1 . CASSFGGFDTEAFF TGCGCCAGCAGCTTCGGGGGATTCGACACTGAAGCTTTCTTT
TRBJ2-6 . TRBV9 . CASSFSSGANVLTF TGTGCCAGCAGCTTCAGCTCTGGGGCCAACGTCCTGACTTTC